Below are 6 T cell receptor beta chains sequenced from a single sample in a study of identical twins. A single record per CDR3 protein comes from TCRdb applying MiXCR to the 5' RACE reads. The table has hundreds of thousands of distinct CDR3 sequences, around 21% seen once. In addition, the sample was reused for a study of T cells expressing NK-cell markers.

The sample comprised PBMCs. These receptors all come from a woman aged 18-29 years in good health.

Only a few counts were recorded for this clonotype. The V call is TRBV7-8, the J call TRBJ2-7, with 7 bases lining up with TRBD2. V dropped 3 bases and J dropped 7; count of bases not matched to a gene: 9. The CDR3 totals 14 residues. Germline lookup yields CDR1 SGHVS and CDR2 FQNEAQ. In DNA form, the CDR3 reads TGTGCCAGCAGCTTTGGGTTCCTAGCGGCGGAGCAGTACTTC. It specifies CASSFGFLAAEQYF.

In this sample, this clonotype turned up many times. This chain uses TRBV19 with TRBJ2-1; D gene unclear. Between the trimmed V and J ends, which lost 2 bases and 4 bases, there was a span of 9 bases. Germline V gene data show CDR1 as LNHDA and CDR2 as SQIVND (reference sequence). This CDR3 has 14 residues. The CDR3 sequence: CASSIYSSYNEQFF. The CDR3, as DNA: TGTGCCAGTAGTATATACTCTAGTTACAATGAGCAGTTCTTC.

This clonotype was picked up a small number of times. V gene TRBV5-1 combines with J gene TRBJ2-4; D might be TRBD2 (6 bases). Trimming cost V 3 bases and J 1 base, with 23 bases left between them. CDR3 length equals 19 residues. CDR1 and CDR2 from the germline V gene are SGHRS and YFSETQ. The CDR3 spells CASSSGVRVLATAKNIQYF. In DNA form, the CDR3 reads TGCGCCAGCAGCTCTGGGGTGAGAGTGCTAGCGACGGCCAAAAACATTCAGTACTTC.

This clonotype was found many times. The chain combines TRBV24-1 with TRBJ2-3, with D possibly matching TRBD1 (6 bases). CDR1 KGHDR and CDR2 SFDVKD come from the germline V gene. With 5 bases removed from V and 1 base from J, the gap between germline ends came to 9 bases. This CDR3 comprises 14 residues. The CDR3 bases are TGTGCCACCAGTGGCCGACAGGGCACAGATACGCAGTATTTT. Encoded protein: CATSGRQGTDTQYF.

The V call is TRBV18, the J call TRBJ2-2; 13 bases line up with TRBD2. The CDR3 loop spans 18 amino acids. The germline V gene has CDR1 KGHSH and CDR2 LQKENI. V dropped 2 bases and J dropped 2; count of bases not matched to a gene: 5. The chain's CDR3 is CASSPTTSGGTNTGELFF. CDR3 bases: TGTGCCAGCTCACCAACGACTAGCGGGGGGACCAACACCGGGGAGCTGTTTTTT.

This clonotype was seen more than once but under ten times. The rearrangement uses TRBV4-2 and TRBJ2-1, with 10 bases matching TRBD2. The length of the CDR3 is 15 residues. CDR1 is LGHNA, CDR2 YNFKEQ, per germline. Trimming removed 2 bases from V and 6 bases from J; junction bases left unmatched: 4. CDR3 region: CASSQSGGERNEQFF. DNA of the CDR3: TGTGCCAGCAGCCAAAGCGGGGGGGAACGCAATGAGCAGTTCTTC.